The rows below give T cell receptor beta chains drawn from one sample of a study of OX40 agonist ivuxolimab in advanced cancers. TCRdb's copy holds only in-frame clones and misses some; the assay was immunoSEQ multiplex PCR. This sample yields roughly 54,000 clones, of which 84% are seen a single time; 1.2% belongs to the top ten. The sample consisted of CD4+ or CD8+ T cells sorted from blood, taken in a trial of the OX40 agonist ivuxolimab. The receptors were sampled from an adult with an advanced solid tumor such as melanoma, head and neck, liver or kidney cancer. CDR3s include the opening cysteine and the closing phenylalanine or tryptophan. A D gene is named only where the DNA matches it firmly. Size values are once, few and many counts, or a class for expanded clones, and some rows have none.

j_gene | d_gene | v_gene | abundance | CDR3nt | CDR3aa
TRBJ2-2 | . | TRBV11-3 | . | TGTGCCAGCATGCTATTTAACACCGGGGAGCTGTTTTTT | CASMLFNTGELFF
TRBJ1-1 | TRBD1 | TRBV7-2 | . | TGTGCCAGCAGCTTAAGCTCTGGGACAGGGGTCACTGAAGCTTTCTTT | CASSLSSGTGVTEAFF
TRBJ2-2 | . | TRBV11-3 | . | TGTGCCAGCAGCTCCCAGGTTGACGGGGAGCTGTTTTTT | CASSSQVDGELFF
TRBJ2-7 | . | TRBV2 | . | TGTGCCAGCAAACGGGACACCTACGAGCAGTACTTC | CASKRDTYEQYF
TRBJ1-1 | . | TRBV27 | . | TGTGCCAGCAGTTTAGGGCCTATGAACACTGAAGCTTTCTTT | CASSLGPMNTEAFF
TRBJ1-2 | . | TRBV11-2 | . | TGTGCCAGCAGCCCAAACCTGACAGCTGCTAACTATGGCTACACCTTC | CASSPNLTAANYGYTF
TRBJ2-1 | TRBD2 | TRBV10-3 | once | TGTGCCACCTCCGGGACTATGGATCTTGGGGGCTACAATGAGCAGTTCTTC | CATSGTMDLGGYNEQFF
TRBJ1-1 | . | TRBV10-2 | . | TGCGCCAGCAGTGAGGTGGGGAGGGATGAAGCTTTCTTT | CASSEVGRDEAFF
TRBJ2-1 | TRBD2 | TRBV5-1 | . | TGCGCCAGCAGCTTGCGGCCGACTAGCGGGCTTACCCACAATGAGCAGTTCTTC | CASSLRPTSGLTHNEQFF
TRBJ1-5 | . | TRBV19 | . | TGTGCCAGTAGTCCCCTCAATCAGCCCCAGCATTTT | CASSPLNQPQHF
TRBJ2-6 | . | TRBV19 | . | TGTGCCAGTAGTAGGGGACAAGCCTCTGGGGCCAACGTCCTGACTTTC | CASSRGQASGANVLTF
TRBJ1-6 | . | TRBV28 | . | TGTGCCAGCAGTCCCGCCTCGACGGCCTATAATTCACCCCTCCACTTT | CASSPASTAYNSPLHF
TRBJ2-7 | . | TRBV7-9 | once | TGTGCCAGCAGCTTAGCAGGTAGATCGTACGAGCAGTACTTC | CASSLAGRSYEQYF
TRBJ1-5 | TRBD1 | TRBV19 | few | TGTGCCAGTAGTATACAAACCAGGGGGTCTCATCAGCCCCAGCATTTT | CASSIQTRGSHQPQHF
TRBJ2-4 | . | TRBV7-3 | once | TGTGCCAGCAGCCCCCTTTTTAGCGGCCTAGCCAAAAACATTCAGTACTTC | CASSPLFSGLAKNIQYF
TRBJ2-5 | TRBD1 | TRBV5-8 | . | TGTGCCAGCAGCTTGTTTGCGACGTTAGGGACAGTGGAGCTGGAGACCCAGTACTTC | CASSLFATLGTVELETQYF
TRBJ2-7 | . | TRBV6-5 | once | TGTGCCAGCAGCCCTGGGACTGAAACCTACGAGCAGTACTTC | CASSPGTETYEQYF
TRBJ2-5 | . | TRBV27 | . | TGTGCCAGCAGTCCCCTTCGTGGGGTAAGCCAAGAGACCCAGTACTTC | CASSPLRGVSQETQYF
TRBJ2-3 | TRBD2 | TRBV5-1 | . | TGCGCCAGCAGCCTGGGGACTAGCTCCCTTTTCACAGATACGCAGTATTTT | CASSLGTSSLFTDTQYF
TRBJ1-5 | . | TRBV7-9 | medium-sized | TGTGCCAGCAGCTTGTCTGGCAATCAGCCCCAGCATTTT | CASSLSGNQPQHF
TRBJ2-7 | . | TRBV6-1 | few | TGTGCCAGCAGTTTCTCCTACGAGCAGTACTTC | CASSFSYEQYF
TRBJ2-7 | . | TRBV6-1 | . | TGTGCCAGCAGTGAGGGAGTCTACGAGCAGTACTTC | CASSEGVYEQYF
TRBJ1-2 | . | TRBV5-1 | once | TGCGCCAGCAGCTTGGAGATGGGTCCCGGCGGCTACACCTTC | CASSLEMGPGGYTF
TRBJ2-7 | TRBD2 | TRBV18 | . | TGTGCCAGCTCTCAAATAGGACTAGCGGGAGGGAGGAGGATGGTCTACGAGCAGTACTTC | CASSQIGLAGGRRMVYEQYF
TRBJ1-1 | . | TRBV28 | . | TGTGCCAGCAGTTCAATGGGGGGGGTTAACACTGAAGCTTTCTTT | CASSSMGGVNTEAFF
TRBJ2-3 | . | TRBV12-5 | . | TGTGCTAGTGGTTTGGCCGGCATGGATACGCAGTATTTT | CASGLAGMDTQYF
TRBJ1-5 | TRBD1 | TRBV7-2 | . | TGTGCCAGCAGCCGGGACAGGGGGTTCAATCAGCCCCAGCATTTT | CASSRDRGFNQPQHF
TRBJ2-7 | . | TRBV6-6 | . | TGTGCCAGCAGTCAGTGGGAGGCGGGGGAGCAGTACTTC | CASSQWEAGEQYF
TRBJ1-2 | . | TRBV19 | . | TGTGCCAGTAGTATCCGACAGGAGCCACGTGGCTACACCTTC | CASSIRQEPRGYTF
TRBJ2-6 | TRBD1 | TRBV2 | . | TGTGCCAGCAGAAGGGGTAGAGGGCCGGCTGGGGACAGGGGGCGAGTAAGTGGGGCCAACGTCCTGACTTTC | CASRRGRGPAGDRGRVSGANVLTF
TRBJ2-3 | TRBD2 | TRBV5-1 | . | TGCGCCAGCAGCGAGGGACTAGCGCAGGATACGCAGTATTTT | CASSEGLAQDTQYF
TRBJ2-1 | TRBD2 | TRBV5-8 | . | TGTGCCAGCAGCCTGGGACTAGCGGGAAATCATGAGCAGTTCTTC | CASSLGLAGNHEQFF
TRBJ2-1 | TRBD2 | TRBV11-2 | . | TGTGCCAGCAGCTTAGGCGGGGCTAGCGGGAGGGCCGTCTACAATGAGCAGTTCTTC | CASSLGGASGRAVYNEQFF
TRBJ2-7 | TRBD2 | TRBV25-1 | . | TGTGCCAGCAGAGACTCGGGGGGAGCCTACGAGCAGTACTTC | CASRDSGGAYEQYF
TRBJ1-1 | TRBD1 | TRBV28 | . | TGTGCCAGCAGTTTATTATCCCGGGACAGGGGGAGGGCTGAAGCTTTCTTT | CASSLLSRDRGRAEAFF
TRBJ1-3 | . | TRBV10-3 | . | TGTGCCATCAGAATGACAGCAAGCTCTGGAAACACCATATATTTT | CAIRMTASSGNTIYF
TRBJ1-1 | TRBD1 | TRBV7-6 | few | TGTGCCAGCAGCTTAATGCCGGGACAGGGGACTTTAGGCGAAGCTTTCTTT | CASSLMPGQGTLGEAFF
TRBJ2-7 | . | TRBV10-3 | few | TGTGCCATCAGTGACAGCATGAGCTCCTACGAGCAGTACTTC | CAISDSMSSYEQYF
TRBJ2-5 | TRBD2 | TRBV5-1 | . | TGCGCCAGCAGCTTCGGTCTCAGACTAGCGGGCAGAGAGACCCAGTACTTC | CASSFGLRLAGRETQYF